Each of the 30 T cell receptor beta chains below was sequenced from the same sample in a study of cytomegalovirus exposure and HLA in healthy donors. The PCR had 60 Vbeta and 13 Jbeta primers. The assay was immunoSEQ multiplex PCR, and TCRdb's table has in-frame clones only and misses some. The sample includes roughly 120,000 clones, 80% of them seen just once. The specimen was PBMCs. These receptors came from a man in his thirties or forties in good health and CMV-seronegative.

The J gene is TRBJ2-7, the V gene TRBV10-3; 8 nucleotides align to TRBD2. Germline CDR1 and CDR2: ENHRY and SYGVKD. J lost 1 base, V lost 0 bases, and 14 bases had no gene match. CDR3 length equals 19 residues. CDR3 amino acids: CAISESTLAVARRSYEQYF. CDR3 nucleotides: TGTGCCATCAGTGAGTCGACACTAGCGGTAGCCCGTAGGTCCTACGAGCAGTACTTC.

V and J are TRBV28 and TRBJ1-1; D is undetermined. The V gene's germline CDR1 is MDHEN and CDR2 SYDVKM. Trimming removed 2 bases from V and 1 base from J, with 8 bases in between. This CDR3 spans 14 amino acids. DNA of the CDR3: TGTGCCAGCAGTTTACACAGAACGAACACTGAAGCTTTCTTT. As protein: CASSLHRTNTEAFF.

In DNA, the CDR3 is TGTGCCACTGGCGGTAGCAATCAGCCCCAGCATTTT. It is translated as CATGGSNQPQHF. The chain carries TRBV7-2 and TRBJ1-5; D remains unclear. The germline gives CDR1 SGHTA, CDR2 FQGNSA. Deletions cut 10 bases from V and 0 bases from J, with 7 bases between. The CDR3 is made up of 12 amino acids.

The V call is TRBV4-1, the J call TRBJ2-2; D gene ambiguous. Per germline, CDR1 MGHRA and CDR2 YSYEKL. The CDR3 has 16 residues. V lost 2 bases and J 5 bases, leaving 15 bases between the germline ends. As DNA, the CDR3 is TGCGCCAGCAGCCAAATCGGGTCCCTTCAGACCGGGGAGCTGTTTTTT. Translated: CASSQIGSLQTGELFF.

This clone was picked up a small number of times. This chain connects TRBV5-1 to TRBJ2-7; 10 nucleotides line up with TRBD1. The V gene end was trimmed by 0 bases and the J gene end by 7 bases; junction bases not matched to a gene: 10. The CDR3 totals 16 residues. Germline V gene sequence: CDR1 SGHRS, CDR2 YFSETQ. The CDR3 bases are TGCGCCAGCAGCTTGGAGCGACCCGGGACAGGGGATGAGCAGTACTTC. It encodes CASSLERPGTGDEQYF.

The chain combines TRBV29-1 with TRBJ1-4; 12 bases agree with TRBD1. The CDR3 is 14 residues long. Germline V lookup: CDR1 SQVTM, CDR2 ANQGSEA. V lost 7 bases to trimming and J lost 8 bases; unmatched junction nucleotides: 8. The CDR3 is CSAGTGGGEEKLFF. The CDR3 DNA reads TGCAGCGCAGGGACAGGGGGCGGGGAGGAAAAACTGTTTTTT.

This chain's CDR3 is CASSQDGSMNTDTQYF. CDR3 coding DNA: TGCGCCAGCAGCCAAGATGGCTCCATGAACACAGATACGCAGTATTTT. The chain employs TRBV4-3 and TRBJ2-3; the D is unclear. CDR3 length: 16 amino acids. Trimming left V 0 bases short and J 2 bases short, with 12 bases between. CDR1 LGHNA and CDR2 YSLEER come from the germline V gene.

The chain employs TRBV5-1 and TRBJ1-1, with 9 bases aligning to TRBD1. V shed 3 bases, J shed 7 bases, and the junction held 4 bases outside the gene matches. CDR3 length equals 13 residues. From germline, CDR1 is SGHRS and CDR2 YFSETQ. The CDR3: CASSSRTGVEAFF. CDR3 in DNA: TGCGCCAGCAGCTCACGGACAGGGGTTGAAGCTTTCTTT.

Of note for this clone: The junction shows a germline mismatch at one end, possibly a read error. The chain joins TRBV7-9 to TRBJ2-3; weak D call: TRBD2 (6 bases). CDR1 is SEHNR, CDR2 FQNEAQ, per germline (reference sequence). This CDR3 is 16 amino acids long. The CDR3, as DNA: TGTTCCAGCAGCCTGTCTTATGGGAGGACGGCAGATACGCAGTATTTT. As protein: CSSSLSYGRTADTQYF.

To note about this clone: At one end, the junction sequence differs from germline, possibly due to a read error. Here the CDR3 reads CASSLSARGTGLLF. The CDR3 bases are TGTGCCAGCAGTTTATCAGCTCGCGGGACAGGGTTGCTCTTC. The genes are TRBV27 and TRBJ2-7, with 9 nucleotides matching TRBD1. The CDR3 totals 14 residues. Germline V lookup: CDR1 MNHEY, CDR2 SMNVEV (reference sequence).

CDR3 loop: CASSLERLSQGDTGELFF. DNA of the CDR3: TGTGCCAGCAGCTTAGAAAGACTTAGCCAGGGGGACACCGGGGAGCTGTTTTTT. The chain combines TRBV11-3 with TRBJ2-2, with TRBD1 matching 7 bases. Per the germline V gene, CDR1 is SGHNT and CDR2 is YENEEA. The V gene end was trimmed by 0 bases and the J gene end by 3 bases; junction bases not matched to a gene: 10. CDR3 length: 18 amino acids.

The rearrangement links TRBV6-5 to TRBJ1-1; 8 bases are shared with TRBD1. This CDR3 is 13 amino acids long. The V gene end was trimmed by 6 bases and the J gene end by 4 bases; junction bases not matched to a gene: 4. Germline-derived CDR1 and CDR2 are MNHEY and SVGAGI. CDR3 protein: CASRRTGITEAFF. In DNA form, the CDR3 reads TGTGCCAGCAGGCGGACAGGGATCACTGAAGCTTTCTTT.

This clone was observed a handful of times. V and J are TRBV6-1 and TRBJ2-5, with 10 bases matching TRBD2. The J call may be mistaken, given a closer DNA end match to TRBJ2-7. Germline V gives CDR1 MNHNS, CDR2 SASEGT. The CDR3 is 15 residues long. The CDR3 DNA reads TGTGCCAGCGAACGACCAAGCGGGAGGGCCTACGAGCAGTACTTC. Residues: CASERPSGRAYEQYF.

The chain carries TRBV2 and TRBJ2-1, with 16 bases identical to TRBD2. Germline lookup yields CDR1 SNHLY and CDR2 FYNNEI. The CDR3 sequence is 14 residues long. V trimming: 11 bases; J trimming: 14 bases; junction bases outside the gene matches: 12. The CDR3 nucleotides are TGTGCCCGAGGGACTAGCGGGAGGGGAGAAGTCGAGTTCTTC. It codes for CARGTSGRGEVEFF.

This chain links TRBV7-2 with TRBJ2-3; TRBD2 agrees at 8 bases. V gave up 1 base and J gave up 4 bases; unmatched junction bases: 4. This CDR3 contains 15 residues. The germline V gene encodes CDR1 SGHTA and CDR2 FQGNSA. The CDR3 sequence is CASSLVSGSPDTQYF. CDR3 DNA: TGTGCCAGCAGCTTAGTGAGCGGGAGTCCAGATACGCAGTATTTT.

The chain employs TRBV15 and TRBJ2-7; 13 bases agree with TRBD2. After removal of 0 bases from V and 3 bases from J, the junction contained 8 bases not matched to a gene. Germline V lookup: CDR1 LNHNV, CDR2 YYDKDF (reference sequence). The length of the CDR3 is 18 residues. This CDR3 reads CATSRDRTSGSVFYEQYF. In DNA, the CDR3 is TGTGCCACCAGCAGAGACCGGACTAGCGGGAGTGTCTTCTACGAGCAGTACTTC.

This clone came up once. The rearrangement joins TRBV30 to TRBJ2-7, with 9 bases aligning to TRBD1. V shed 4 bases, J shed 0 bases, and the junction held 16 bases outside the gene matches. Germline loops: CDR1 GTSNPN, CDR2 SVGIG (reference sequence). The CDR3 loop spans 18 amino acids. The CDR3, as DNA: TGTGCCTGGATCCCGGGACAGGGCGCATATCGAGCCTCCTACGAGCAGTACTTC. Its protein is CAWIPGQGAYRASYEQYF. The whole variable domain, filled in from reference TRBV30 and TRBJ2-7, reads SQTIHQWPATLVQPVGSPLSLECTVEGTSNPNLYWYRQAAGRGLQLLFYSVGIGQISSEVPQNLSASRPQDRQFILSSKKLLLSDSGFYLCAWIPGQGAYRASYEQYFGPGTRLTVT.

V gene TRBV6-6 combines with J gene TRBJ2-3; possibly TRBD2 for D (5 bases). V lost 8 bases and J lost 6, with 15 bases in between. The length of the CDR3 is 13 residues. Germline V CDR1 and CDR2: MNHNY, SVGAGI (reference sequence). In DNA, the CDR3 is TGTGCCAGCCAAGGGAGCATGGATGATACGCAGTATTTT. It translates to CASQGSMDDTQYF.

This chain connects TRBV19 to TRBJ1-5; D perhaps matches TRBD1 (6 bases). Trimming shortened V by 1 base and J by 7 bases, and 11 bases separated the two germline ends. Germline values: CDR1 LNHDA, CDR2 SQIVND (reference sequence). This CDR3 comprises 14 residues. The CDR3 is CASSIGGRGQPQHF. CDR3 sequence (DNA): TGTGCCAGTAGTATAGGCGGCAGGGGCCAGCCCCAGCATTTT.

The gene calls are TRBV30 and TRBJ2-7, with 9 bases identical to TRBD2. The CDR3 covers 15 residues. The germline V gene has CDR1 GTSNPN and CDR2 SVGIG (reference sequence). Trimming removed 0 bases from V and 7 bases from J; junction bases left unmatched: 10. The CDR3 nucleotides are TGTGCCTGGAGTGTATTAGCGGGGGCTCTGAGGGAGCAGTACTTC. This encodes CAWSVLAGALREQYF.

V and J are TRBV4-1 and TRBJ2-7; no clear D. With 0 bases removed from V and 0 bases from J, the gap between germline ends came to 9 bases. CDR1 and CDR2 (germline): MGHRA, YSYEKL. The CDR3 spans 15 residues. CDR3 loop: CASSQDLLDSYEQYF. The CDR3 DNA reads TGCGCCAGCAGCCAAGATCTTTTAGACTCCTACGAGCAGTACTTC.

The genes are TRBV10-3 and TRBJ2-3, with D possibly matching TRBD2 (6 bases). This CDR3 comprises 15 residues. Germline values: CDR1 ENHRY, CDR2 SYGVKD. Trimming pared 3 bases from V and 4 bases from J, leaving 14 bases between. The CDR3 is CAISDRGGEPDTQYF. CDR3 DNA sequence: TGTGCCATCAGTGATCGAGGCGGGGAGCCAGATACGCAGTATTTT.

The CDR3 reads CASRRVETYEQYF. The CDR3 DNA sequence: TGTGCCAGCAGACGGGTAGAAACTTACGAGCAGTACTTC. This chain uses TRBV7-3 with TRBJ2-7; D call uncertain. This CDR3 comprises 13 residues. Trimming stripped 6 bases from V and 4 bases from J, with 13 bases between. CDR1 is SGHTA, CDR2 FQGTGA, per germline. Full variable domain (remainder filled in from reference TRBV7-3 and TRBJ2-7): GAGVSQTPSNKVTEKGKYVELRCDPISGHTALYWYRQSLGQGPEFLIYFQGTGAADDSGLPNDRFFAVRPEGSVSTLKIQRTERGDSAVYLCASRRVETYEQYFGPGTRLTVT.

The V gene is TRBV7-8, the J gene TRBJ2-3; the D gene is possibly TRBD1 (5 bases). CDR1 and CDR2 from the germline V gene are SGHVS and FQNEAQ. The V end lost 0 bases, the J end lost 4 bases, and 17 bases lay between the germline ends. This CDR3 has 17 residues. The CDR3 DNA follows: TGTGCCAGCAGCTTAGCCCTATTTCGTCAGGGCGCAGATACGCAGTATTTT. Protein: CASSLALFRQGADTQYF.

The chain has TRBV6-1 and TRBJ2-1; TRBD2 agrees at 16 bases. Germline lookup yields CDR1 MNHNS and CDR2 SASEGT. J lost 1 base, V lost 4 bases, and 7 bases had no gene match. The CDR3 has 19 residues. The CDR3 DNA reads TGTGCCAGCAGTGGGCTCGGGACTAGCGGGAGGGGGTCCTACAATGAGCAGTTCTTC. The encoded protein is CASSGLGTSGRGSYNEQFF.

The chain joins TRBV5-1 to TRBJ2-3, with 10 bases matching TRBD1. The germline V gene has CDR1 SGHRS and CDR2 YFSETQ. The CDR3 spans 13 residues. The V segment lost 7 bases and the J segment 1 base; nucleotides outside the gene matches: 0. The CDR3 loop is CASGQGGTDTQYF. The CDR3 coding sequence is TGCGCCAGCGGACAGGGGGGCACAGATACGCAGTATTTT. The full variable domain, rest sourced from reference TRBV5-1 and TRBJ2-3, is KAGVTQTPRYLIKTRGQQVTLSCSPISGHRSVSWYQQTPGQGLQFLFEYFSETQRNKGNFPGRFSGRQFSNSRSEMNVSTLELGDSALYLCASGQGGTDTQYFGPGTRLTVL.

The rearrangement uses TRBV29-1 and TRBJ2-7, with TRBD1 matching over 9 bases. Unmatched junction bases numbered 4, after V lost 4 bases and J lost 6 bases. Germline loops: CDR1 SQVTM, CDR2 ANQGSEA. The CDR3 consists of 12 residues. Here the CDR3 DNA reads TGCAGCGTTGGCGAACAGGGGGCCGAGCAGTACTTC. It translates to CSVGEQGAEQYF.

The chain links TRBV5-1 to TRBJ2-5, with D hard to call. The germline V and J ends were trimmed by 4 bases and 2 bases, with 9 bases remaining between them. Germline loops: CDR1 SGHRS, CDR2 YFSETQ. This CDR3 comprises 13 residues. The CDR3 nucleotides are TGCGCCAGCAGCCCCAGACAACAAGAGACCCAGTACTTC. It specifies CASSPRQQETQYF.

The J gene is TRBJ2-3, the V gene TRBV6-6, with D perhaps matching TRBD1 (5 bases). The CDR3 has 13 residues. V was cut by 7 bases and J by 3 bases, with 11 bases left in between. CDR1 MNHNY and CDR2 SVGAGI come from the germline V gene (reference sequence). CDR3 coding DNA: TGTGCCAGCATAGGGGTTGGGACAGATACGCAGTATTTT. This codes for CASIGVGTDTQYF.

The rearrangement joins TRBV9 to TRBJ1-2; D possibly corresponds to TRBD1 (5 bases). Trimming took off 4 bases at V and 1 base at J, with 17 bases between the two ends. CDR3 length: 16 residues. Germline CDR1 reads SGDLS; CDR2 reads YYNGEE. DNA for the CDR3: TGTGCCAGCAGCAAAGATGGGGACTTATTTAACTATGGCTACACCTTC. Its translation: CASSKDGDLFNYGYTF.